The clone carrying this T cell receptor beta chain has a handful of counts. The antigen is not known. The CDR3 consists of 16 residues. V was trimmed by 3 bases and J by 3 bases, leaving 15 bases between them. The germline V gene has CDR1 SEHNR and CDR2 FQNEAQ (reference sequence). TCRdb reprocessed the RT-PCR reads with MiXCR, giving one entry per CDR3 protein. The sample lists 550,000 to 600,000 distinct CDR3 sequences; 10% to 15% were seen once. The sample comes from a study of response to subunit inactivated influenza vaccine. Whole-study results and caveats: The authors put forward the suggestion that each seasonal influenza vaccination may bring in only a limited number of new T cells.

Sequencing used PBMCs from blood, obtained on the day of vaccination. V usage is TRBV7-9 and J usage is TRBJ1-5; D unresolved. This sequence was found in a man over 45 who received an inactivated influenza vaccine. The CDR3 here is CASSLSRSGANQPQHF. The CDR3 DNA reads as TGTGCCAGCAGCTTGAGTCGTTCAGGAGCCAATCAGCCCCAGCATTTT. The whole variable domain, filled in from reference TRBV7-9 and TRBJ1-5, reads DTGVSQNPRHKITKRGQNVTFRCDPISEHNRLYWYRQTLGQGPEFLTYFQNEAQLEKSRLLSDRFSAERPKGSFSTLEIQRTEQGDSAMYLCASSLSRSGANQPQHFGDGTRLSIL.